This TCR beta chain is drawn from a study of response to subunit inactivated influenza vaccine. Findings and caveats of the study: After each seasonal influenza vaccination, few new T cells are recruited, the authors suggested.

V was trimmed by 1 base and J by 2 bases, leaving 11 bases between them. Germline V gene sequence: CDR1 LGHNA, CDR2 YNFKEQ. The CDR3 covers 15 residues. TCRdb recomputed calls from the RT-PCR reads with MiXCR, one row per CDR3 protein. In the table there are 530,000 or so distinct CDR3 sequences, roughly 25% of which are singletons. Concerning this clonotype itself: No antigen is known for it.

The chain employs TRBV4-2 and TRBJ2-5, with D maybe TRBD1 (7 bases). The input for sequencing was CD4+ T cells sorted from PBMCs, taken around 5 days after vaccination. The receptor was isolated from a man aged 50 or older who received an inactivated influenza vaccine. The CDR3 nucleotides read TGTGCCAGCAGCCAAGCCGGGGGACAGCAAGAGACCCAGTACTTC. Protein: CASSQAGGQQETQYF.